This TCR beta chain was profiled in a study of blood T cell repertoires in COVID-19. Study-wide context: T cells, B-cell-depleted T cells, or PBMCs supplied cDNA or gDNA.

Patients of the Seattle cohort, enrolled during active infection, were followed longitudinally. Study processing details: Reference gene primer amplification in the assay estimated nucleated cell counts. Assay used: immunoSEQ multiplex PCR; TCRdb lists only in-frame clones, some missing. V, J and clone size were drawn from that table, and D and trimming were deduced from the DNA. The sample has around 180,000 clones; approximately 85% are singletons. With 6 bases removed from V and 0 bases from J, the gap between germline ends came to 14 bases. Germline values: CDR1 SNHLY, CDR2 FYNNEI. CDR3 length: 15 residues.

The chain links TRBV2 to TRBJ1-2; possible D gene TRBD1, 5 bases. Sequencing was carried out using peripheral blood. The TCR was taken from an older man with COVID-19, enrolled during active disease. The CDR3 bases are TGTGCCAGCAGGGGGAGGGGCCTCTCTAACTATGGCTACACCTTC. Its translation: CASRGRGLSNYGYTF.